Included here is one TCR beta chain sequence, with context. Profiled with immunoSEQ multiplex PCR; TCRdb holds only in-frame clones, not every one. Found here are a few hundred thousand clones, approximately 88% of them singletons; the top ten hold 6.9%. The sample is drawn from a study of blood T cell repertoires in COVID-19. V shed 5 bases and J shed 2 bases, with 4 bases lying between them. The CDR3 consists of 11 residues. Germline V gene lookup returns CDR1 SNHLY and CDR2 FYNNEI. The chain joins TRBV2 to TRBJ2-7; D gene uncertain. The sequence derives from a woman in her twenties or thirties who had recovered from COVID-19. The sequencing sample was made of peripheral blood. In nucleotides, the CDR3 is TGTGCCAGCAGTCAGGCCTACGAGCAGTACTTC. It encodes CASSQAYEQYF.